The rows below give T cell receptor beta chains drawn from one sample of a study of T cells expressing NK-cell markers. TCRdb re-called the 5' RACE reads, yielding one record per CDR3 amino acid sequence without DNA. The sample holds about 430,000 distinct CDR3 sequences. Material for sequencing was blood T cells: a sorted CD56 or NKG2C T cell subset, CD4+ or CD8+ T cells, or bulk PBMC T cells (not recorded which). The receptors shown here come from a woman aged 50 to 65 in good health. Each CDR3 is given with its conserved first and last residue. Fields, in order: J gene, V gene, CDR3 protein.

TRBJ2-4 | TRBV25-1 | CASPDWLAQENIQYF
TRBJ1-1 | TRBV7-3 | CASSARTGTEAFF
TRBJ2-1 | TRBV16 | CASSERLQQFF
TRBJ2-3 | TRBV29-1 | CSVRRPLRSTDTQYF
TRBJ1-2 | TRBV3-1 | CASSQDGSFNGYTF
TRBJ1-2 | TRBV11-2 | CASSFPDRVYGYTF
TRBJ2-3 | TRBV12-3/TRBV12-4 | CASRETGSVGTDTQYF
TRBJ2-3 | TRBV5-1 | CASSTNGLAGVGGFTDTQYF
TRBJ2-5 | TRBV6-1 | CASRLFGTSGSRETQYF
TRBJ2-3 | TRBV29-1 | CSVDVSGSDTQYF
TRBJ2-2 | TRBV15 | CATSSLAGGPYGELFF
TRBJ2-4 | TRBV7-2 | CASSLVLAPGKNIQYF
TRBJ2-2 | TRBV11-2 | CASSSPGTGRTGELFF
TRBJ2-1 | TRBV6-2/TRBV6-3 | CASSLQRTSGAYNEQFF
TRBJ2-3 | TRBV20-1 | CSAGRTSDADTQYF
TRBJ1-4 | TRBV4-1 | CASSQIGTAEEKLFF
TRBJ2-3 | TRBV5-4 | CASSLPGTSGSTDTQYF
TRBJ1-4 | TRBV27 | CASSSGSLDEKLFF
TRBJ2-3 | TRBV27 | CASSLKGSGTDTQYF
TRBJ1-1 | TRBV5-1 | CASNREEGALNTEAFF
TRBJ2-1 | TRBV10-2 | CASSGPADNEQFF
TRBJ1-6 | TRBV20-1 | CSARGMTGLNSPLHF
TRBJ2-7 | TRBV7-9 | CASSTDAGYEQYF
TRBJ1-1 | TRBV7-6 | CASSLKTGGHTEAFF
TRBJ1-3 | TRBV7-6 | CASSPQGGRENTIYF
TRBJ2-5 | TRBV29-1 | CSGITGADSETQYF
TRBJ2-1 | TRBV15 | CATSRVTGPGFF
TRBJ1-1 | TRBV7-9 | CASSLKQGLTEAFF
TRBJ2-1 | TRBV3-1 | CASNEGNEQFF
TRBJ2-1 | TRBV3-1 | CASSQERSGSRNEQFF
TRBJ2-3 | TRBV11-1 | CASSLMDLQSTQYF
TRBJ2-2 | TRBV5-1 | CASSLKPQGQALFHTGELFF
TRBJ2-1 | TRBV7-9 | CASSPGLAGVRNEQFF
TRBJ2-5 | TRBV27 | CASSLINQETQYF
TRBJ2-7 | TRBV12-3/TRBV12-4 | CASSFMGGGYEQYF
TRBJ2-1 | TRBV9 | CASSVFSTGGGHNEQFF
TRBJ2-7 | TRBV10-3 | CAISAVGEQYF
TRBJ2-1 | TRBV20-1 | CSASFRLAVNEQFF
TRBJ2-1 | TRBV5-1 | CASSLALRANNEQFF
TRBJ2-1 | TRBV9 | CASSVGLELLYNEQFF